These 3 T cell receptor beta chains originate from one sample sequenced in a study of blood T cell repertoires in COVID-19 (dated by TCRdb to 2019 to 2021). The library was prepared using the immunoSEQ multiplex PCR assay. This immuneACCESS table, as held by TCRdb, lists in-frame sequences with V and J called but not all clones. Of the missing ones, under half trace to an unresolved V gene in checked studies; the others have no known cause. The sample records about 60,000 clones, approximately 86% of which are singletons. The ten largest clones represent about 4.9% of the sample. The sequencing sample was made of peripheral blood. Source of these receptors: a man aged 55 to 70 with acute or convalescent COVID-19.

This clone was observed a single time. The chain is built from TRBV11-3 and TRBJ1-1; 8 bases are a match to TRBD1. V lost 5 bases to trimming and J lost 0 bases; unmatched junction nucleotides: 8. Germline V gene lookup returns CDR1 SGHNT and CDR2 YENEEA. The CDR3 loop spans 16 amino acids. This CDR3 reads CASSPGQGVMNTEAFF. In DNA form, the CDR3 reads TGTGCCAGCAGCCCCGGACAGGGAGTTATGAACACTGAAGCTTTCTTT.

J is TRBJ1-4 and V is TRBV19, with D unresolved. Germline V gene sequence: CDR1 LNHDA, CDR2 SQIVND (reference sequence). The CDR3 consists of 13 residues. Between the trimmed V and J ends, which lost 5 bases and 8 bases, there was a span of 12 bases. The CDR3 DNA follows: TGTGCCAGTAGTGTCAGGTCACGGGAAAAACTGTTTTTT. It specifies CASSVRSREKLFF.

J is TRBJ2-5 and V is TRBV5-4; TRBD2 aligns across 13 bases. CDR1 is SGHNT and CDR2 is YYREEE in the germline V gene (reference sequence). Trimming cost V 4 bases and J 4 bases; bases outside gene matches: 7. The CDR3 has 16 residues. In nucleotides, the CDR3 is TGTGCCAGCAGCCTAAGGACTAGCGGGAGTGGAGAGACCCAGTACTTC. Amino acids: CASSLRTSGSGETQYF.